These 16 T cell receptor beta chains were all obtained from the same sample, sequenced in a study of blood T cells in healthy people across ages. With a J-beta primer mix and a sample-barcoded 5' primer, a second PCR ran 7 to 11 cycles. TCRdb re-analysed the 5' RACE reads in MiXCR, keeping a single row per CDR3 protein. The data contain about 780,000 distinct CDR3 sequences, 35% to 60% of them seen just once; the ten biggest clones take up around 18%. Sequencing was performed on blood. These receptors were collected from a man aged 80 or over in good health.

The gene calls are TRBV11-3 and TRBJ2-1; TRBD2 matches 11 bases. The V gene end was trimmed by 9 bases and the J gene end by 3 bases; junction bases not matched to a gene: 4. The germline V gene has CDR1 SGHNT and CDR2 YENEEA. The CDR3 loop spans 14 amino acids. CDR3 nucleotides: TGTGCCAGTGGGGGGACTAGCGGCTACAATGAGCAGTTCTTC. Its translation: CASGGTSGYNEQFF.

The genes are TRBV7-2 and TRBJ1-2; D is undetermined. The germline V gene has CDR1 SGHTA and CDR2 FQGNSA. V was pared by 2 bases and J by 4 bases, with 14 bases between. The CDR3 covers 15 residues. CDR3 sequence reads: CASSLLTSTSYGYTF. In nucleotides, the CDR3 is TGTGCCAGCAGCTTATTGACATCTACTAGCTATGGCTACACCTTC.

This chain joins TRBV6-1 and TRBJ2-5, with D hard to call. Germline V gene lookup returns CDR1 MNHNS and CDR2 SASEGT. The V gene lost 1 base and the J gene lost 5 bases, with 11 bases spanning the gap. The CDR3 extends over 14 amino acids. The CDR3 DNA is TGTGCCAGCAGTGAAGTGAACAGAGCCGAGACCCAGTACTTC. Its translation: CASSEVNRAETQYF.

The chain links TRBV29-1 to TRBJ2-5, with 8 bases fitting TRBD1. This CDR3 region has 13 residues. Trimming at V came to 6 bases and at J to 5 bases, leaving 8 bases not matched to a gene. Germline V gene sequence: CDR1 SQVTM, CDR2 ANQGSEA. This chain's CDR3 is CSVDRGNGETQYF. Here the CDR3 DNA reads TGCAGCGTCGACAGGGGTAATGGGGAGACCCAGTACTTC. The variable domain in full, completed from reference TRBV29-1 and TRBJ2-5, reads SAVISQKPSRDICQRGTSLTIQCQVDSQVTMMFWYRQQPGQSLTLIATANQGSEATYESGFVIDKFPISRPNLTFSTLTVSNMSPEDSSIYLCSVDRGNGETQYFGPGTRLLVL.

In the case of this clonotype: A much larger clone differs from this one at a single base, so this may be a read error. The V and J genes are TRBV28 and TRBJ1-5; D is perhaps TRBD1 (6 bases). The CDR3 length is 14 residues. Trimming took 5 bases from V and 3 from J, leaving 11 bases between them. Germline assignment: CDR1 MDHEN and CDR2 SYDVKM. The CDR3 DNA reads as TGTGCCAGCAGTGTAGGGGGGACCAATCAGCCCCAGCATTTT. Translating it yields CASSVGGTNQPQHF.

This clonotype was seen a few times. The chain couples TRBV4-3 to TRBJ2-7; tentatively, D is TRBD1 or TRBD2 (5 bases each). V lost 3 bases and J lost 2, with 11 bases in between. The germline CDR1 and CDR2 sequences are LGHNA and YSLEER. The CDR3 is 14 amino acids. The CDR3 DNA sequence: TGCGCCAGCAGCCAGGGGACCAGCACCTACGAGCAGTACTTC. Residues: CASSQGTSTYEQYF.

This clonotype showed up just a few times. The V and J genes are TRBV20-1 and TRBJ1-1; no clear D. This CDR3 has 15 residues. The germline CDR1 and CDR2 sequences are DFQATT and SNEGSKA (reference sequence). V gave up 6 bases and J gave up 0 bases, with 17 bases separating them. In DNA form, the CDR3 reads TGCAGTGCACTGCCGGGATCAATTTTGAACACTGAAGCTTTCTTT. Protein product: CSALPGSILNTEAFF.

This clonotype was seen only a few times. This sequence joins TRBV27 and TRBJ2-1; no reliable D call. The germline CDR1 and CDR2 sequences are MNHEY and SMNVEV (reference sequence). Trimming cost V 4 bases and J 10 bases, with 8 bases left between them. This CDR3 comprises 11 residues. The CDR3 nucleotides are TGTGCCAGCAGTTCCCTGGCCGAGCAGTTCTTC. Amino acid sequence: CASSSLAEQFF.

The chain joins TRBV29-1 to TRBJ2-5, with 9 bases lining up with TRBD2. The CDR3 is made up of 14 amino acids. Losses at the gene ends were 4 bases for V and 11 bases for J; bases not matched to a gene: 14. The germline CDR1 and CDR2 sequences are SQVTM and ANQGSEA. The CDR3 DNA sequence: TGCAGCGTTGGTACCGCGGGAGGGCGACGTGAGCAGTACTTC. Protein sequence: CSVGTAGGRREQYF.

To note about this clonotype: The junction shows a germline mismatch at one end, possibly a read error. This chain uses TRBV10-3 with TRBJ2-7; TRBD1 matches at 8 bases. The tail of the sequence fits TRBJ2-5 better, so the J call may be wrong. Per the germline V gene, CDR1 is ENHRY and CDR2 is SYGVKD. The CDR3 consists of 15 residues. The CDR3 DNA reads TGTGCCACCAGTGGTCAGACAGGGGCGGGGAAGACCCAGTACTTC. It translates to CATSGQTGAGKTQYF.

The chain links TRBV3-1 to TRBJ2-5, with a possible D match to TRBD2 (5 bases). This CDR3 is 16 amino acids long. Per germline, CDR1 LGHDT and CDR2 YNNKEL (reference sequence). Trimming took 0 bases from V and 11 from J, leaving 22 bases between them. DNA of the CDR3: TGTGCCAGCAGCCAAGAGACCCCGGACTCCGTCAATGGGCAGTACTTC. Its translation is CASSQETPDSVNGQYF.

The gene calls are TRBV12-3 or TRBV12-4 and TRBJ2-1; no clear D gene. Trimming left V 3 bases short and J 8 bases short, with 17 bases between. The CDR3 sequence is 15 residues long. CDR3 loop: CASSFVGIIGDEQFF. CDR3 in DNA: TGTGCCAGCAGTTTTGTGGGGATCATTGGCGATGAGCAGTTCTTC.

This chain links TRBV12-3 or TRBV12-4 with TRBJ2-1; 9 nucleotides line up with TRBD1. After removal of 4 bases from V and 8 bases from J, the junction contained 12 bases not matched to a gene. The CDR3 is 16 amino acids. CDR3: CASSSRSGTGSYEQFF. CDR3 in DNA: TGTGCCAGCAGTTCAAGGTCCGGGACAGGGTCCTATGAGCAGTTCTTC.

Remarks on this clonotype: An end of the junction differs from the germline gene, which may be a read error. The genes are TRBV5-1 and TRBJ2-5; 7 positions agree with TRBD2. The J call is uncertain, as TRBJ2-7 better fits the DNA end. Per germline, CDR1 SGHRS and CDR2 YFSETQ. The CDR3 length is 14 residues. In nucleotides, the CDR3 is TGCGCCAACAGCTTGTCCAGCGGGGAGTACGAGCAGTACTTC. Amino acid sequence: CANSLSSGEYEQYF.

Concerning this clonotype itself: A much larger clone lies one base from this, so it may be a read error. The V and J genes are TRBV5-6 and TRBJ2-3; tentatively, D is TRBD1 (6 bases). Trimming stripped 3 bases from V and 0 bases from J, with 14 bases between. CDR3 length equals 16 residues. Germline CDR1 reads SGHDT; CDR2 reads YYEEEE. The CDR3 region has the DNA TGTGCCAGCAGCTCGGCCAGGGGTCGTAGCACAGATACGCAGTATTTT. This translates into CASSSARGRSTDTQYF.

This chain connects TRBV29-1 to TRBJ1-1; D ambiguous. Germline V gene sequence: CDR1 SQVTM, CDR2 ANQGSEA. The CDR3 extends over 13 amino acids. Trimming took off 4 bases at V and 3 bases at J, with 12 bases between the two ends. The CDR3, as DNA: TGCAGCGTTGTCGGGGAACTCCACACTGAAGCTTTCTTT. As protein: CSVVGELHTEAFF.